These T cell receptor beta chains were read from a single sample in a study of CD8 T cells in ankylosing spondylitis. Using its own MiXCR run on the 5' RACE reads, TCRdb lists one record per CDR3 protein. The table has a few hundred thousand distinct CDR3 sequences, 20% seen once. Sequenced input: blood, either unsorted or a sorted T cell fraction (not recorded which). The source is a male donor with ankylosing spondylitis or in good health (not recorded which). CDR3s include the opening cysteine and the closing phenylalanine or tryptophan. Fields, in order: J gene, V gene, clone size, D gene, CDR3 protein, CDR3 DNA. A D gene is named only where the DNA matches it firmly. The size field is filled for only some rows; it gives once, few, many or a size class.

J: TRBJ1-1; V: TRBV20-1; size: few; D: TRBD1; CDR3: CSARALDRGNTEAFF; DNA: TGCAGTGCTAGGGCTCTGGACAGGGGGAACACTGAAGCTTTCTTT
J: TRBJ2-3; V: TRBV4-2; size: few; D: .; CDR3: CASSHTYGETTDTQYF; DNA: TGTGCCAGCAGCCACACGTACGGGGAAACCACAGATACGCAGTATTTT
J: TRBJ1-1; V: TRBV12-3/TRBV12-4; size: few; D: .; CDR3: CASSFTLDTEAFF; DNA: TGTGCCAGCAGTTTTACCTTGGACACTGAAGCTTTCTTT
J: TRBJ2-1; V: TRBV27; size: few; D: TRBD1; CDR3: CASSSTWDRGSYNEQFF; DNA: TGTGCCAGCAGTTCTACCTGGGACAGAGGCTCCTACAATGAGCAGTTCTTC
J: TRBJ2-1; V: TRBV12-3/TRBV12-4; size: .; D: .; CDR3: CASSPSGGPHNEQFF; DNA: TGTGCCAGCAGTCCCAGTGGGGGCCCCCACAATGAGCAGTTCTTC
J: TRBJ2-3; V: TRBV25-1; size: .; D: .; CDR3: CASSESQGTDTQYF; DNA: TGTGCCAGCAGTGAGTCTCAGGGCACAGATACGCAGTATTTT
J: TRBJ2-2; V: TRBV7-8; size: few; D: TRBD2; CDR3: CASSLALTSGNTGELFF; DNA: TGTGCCAGCAGCTTAGCGCTTACTAGCGGGAACACCGGGGAGCTGTTTTTT
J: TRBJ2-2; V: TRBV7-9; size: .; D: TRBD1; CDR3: CASITGQVNTGELFF; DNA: TGTGCCAGCATCACGGGACAGGTGAACACCGGGGAGCTGTTTTTT
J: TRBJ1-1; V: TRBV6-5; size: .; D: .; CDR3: CASSLTRGNTEAFF; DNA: TGTGCCAGCAGTTTGACTCGGGGGAACACTGAAGCTTTCTTT
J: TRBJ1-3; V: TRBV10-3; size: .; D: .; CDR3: CAISEGGNTIYF; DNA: TGTGCCATCAGTGAGGGAGGAAACACCATATATTTT
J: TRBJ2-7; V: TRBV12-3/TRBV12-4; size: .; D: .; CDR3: CASSFARAYEQYF; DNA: TGTGCCAGCAGTTTTGCCAGGGCCTACGAGCAGTACTTC
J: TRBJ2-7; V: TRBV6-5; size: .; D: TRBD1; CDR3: CASSFRQGGEQYF; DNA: TGTGCCAGCAGTTTTCGACAGGGTGGGGAGCAGTACTTC
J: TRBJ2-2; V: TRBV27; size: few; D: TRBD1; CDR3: CASSLTLDRVGTGELFF; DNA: TGTGCCAGCAGTCTCACCCTTGACAGGGTCGGGACCGGGGAGCTGTTTTTT
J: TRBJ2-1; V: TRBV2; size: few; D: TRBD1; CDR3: CASSEGTGTYNEQFF; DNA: TGTGCCAGCAGTGAAGGGACAGGGACCTACAATGAGCAGTTCTTC
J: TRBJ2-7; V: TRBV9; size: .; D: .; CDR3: CASSVAAADTYEQYF; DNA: TGTGCCAGCAGCGTAGCGGCGGCAGATACCTACGAGCAGTACTTC
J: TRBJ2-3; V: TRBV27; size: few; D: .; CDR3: CASSYEGLSPNTDTQYF; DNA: TGTGCCAGCAGTTACGAGGGCTTATCCCCCAACACAGATACGCAGTATTTT
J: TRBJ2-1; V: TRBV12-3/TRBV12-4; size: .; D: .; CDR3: CASTQTLSNEQFF; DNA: TGTGCCAGCACCCAAACGCTATCGAATGAGCAGTTCTTC
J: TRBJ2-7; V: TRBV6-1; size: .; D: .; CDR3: CASSESRRVHAYEQYF; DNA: TGTGCCAGCAGTGAGTCCCGACGAGTACACGCCTACGAGCAGTACTTC
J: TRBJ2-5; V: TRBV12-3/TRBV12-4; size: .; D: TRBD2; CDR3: CASSLVGLADQETQYF; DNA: TGTGCCAGCAGTTTAGTTGGACTAGCGGACCAAGAGACCCAGTACTTC
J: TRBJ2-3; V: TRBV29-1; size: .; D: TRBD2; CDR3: CSVGGLAGAPQGQYF; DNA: TGCAGCGTTGGGGGACTAGCGGGGGCTCCGCAGGGGCAGTATTTT
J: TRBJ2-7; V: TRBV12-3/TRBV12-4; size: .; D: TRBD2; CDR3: CASRVSGAYYEQYF; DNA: TGTGCCAGCAGAGTTAGCGGGGCTTACTACGAGCAGTACTTC